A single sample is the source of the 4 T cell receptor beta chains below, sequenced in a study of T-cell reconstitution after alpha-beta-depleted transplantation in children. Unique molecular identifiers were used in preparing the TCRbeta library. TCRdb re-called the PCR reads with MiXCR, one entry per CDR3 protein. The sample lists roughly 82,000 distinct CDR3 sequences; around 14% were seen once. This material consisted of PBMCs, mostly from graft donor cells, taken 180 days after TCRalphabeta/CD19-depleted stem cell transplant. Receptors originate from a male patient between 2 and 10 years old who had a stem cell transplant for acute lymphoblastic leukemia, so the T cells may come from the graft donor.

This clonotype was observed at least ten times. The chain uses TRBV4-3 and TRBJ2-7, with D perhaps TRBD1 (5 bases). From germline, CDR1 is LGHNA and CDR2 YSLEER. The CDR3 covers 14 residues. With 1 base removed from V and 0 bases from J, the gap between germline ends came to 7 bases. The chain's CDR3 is CASSQGRGSYEQYF. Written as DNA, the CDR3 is TGCGCCAGCAGCCAAGGAAGGGGCTCCTACGAGCAGTACTTC.

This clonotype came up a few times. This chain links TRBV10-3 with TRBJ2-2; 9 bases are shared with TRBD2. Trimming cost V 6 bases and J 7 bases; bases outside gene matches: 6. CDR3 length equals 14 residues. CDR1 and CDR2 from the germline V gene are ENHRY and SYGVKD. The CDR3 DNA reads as TGTGCCATCAGCGGCGGGAGGGCCGACGGGGAGCTGTTTTTT. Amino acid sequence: CAISGGRADGELFF.

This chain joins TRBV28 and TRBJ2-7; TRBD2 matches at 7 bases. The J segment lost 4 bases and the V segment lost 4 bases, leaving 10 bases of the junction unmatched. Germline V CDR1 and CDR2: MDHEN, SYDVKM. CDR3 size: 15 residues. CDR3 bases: TGTGCCAGCAGTTCGCGTTGGGACTATCCTTACGAGCAGTACTTC. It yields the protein CASSSRWDYPYEQYF.

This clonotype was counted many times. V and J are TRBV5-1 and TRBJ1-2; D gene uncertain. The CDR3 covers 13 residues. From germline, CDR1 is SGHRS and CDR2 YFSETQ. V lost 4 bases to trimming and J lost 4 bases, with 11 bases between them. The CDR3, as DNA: TGCGCCAGCAGCGCCAGCGTAGGCTATGGCTACACCTTC. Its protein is CASSASVGYGYTF.